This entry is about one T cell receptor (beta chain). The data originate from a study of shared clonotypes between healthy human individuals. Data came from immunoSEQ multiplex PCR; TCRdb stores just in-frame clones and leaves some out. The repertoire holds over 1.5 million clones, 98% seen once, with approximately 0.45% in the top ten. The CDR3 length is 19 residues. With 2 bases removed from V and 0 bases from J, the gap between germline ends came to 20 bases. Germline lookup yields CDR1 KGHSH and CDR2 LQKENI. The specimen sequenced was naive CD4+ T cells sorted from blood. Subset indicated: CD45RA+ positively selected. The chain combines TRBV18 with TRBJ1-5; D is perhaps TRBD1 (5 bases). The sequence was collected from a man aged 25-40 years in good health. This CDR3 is CASSPFRTRVLNSNQPQHF. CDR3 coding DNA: TGTGCCAGCTCACCATTTAGGACACGGGTCCTTAATAGCAATCAGCCCCAGCATTTT.